This T cell receptor (beta chain) was obtained from a study of blood T cell repertoires in COVID-19. Study background: The United States, Italy and Spain provided the acute and convalescent COVID-19 samples.

Profiled with immunoSEQ multiplex PCR; TCRdb holds only in-frame clones, not every one. The table lists a few hundred thousand clones, about 85% of them singletons. The CDR3 has 11 residues. Germline lookup yields CDR1 SGHTA and CDR2 FQGTGA. The V gene lost 4 bases and the J gene lost 8 bases, with 8 bases spanning the gap. Sequencing was carried out using peripheral blood. This receptor was taken from a woman aged 18-29 years with acute or convalescent COVID-19. V gene TRBV7-3 combines with J gene TRBJ1-2; D possibly corresponds to TRBD1 (6 bases). CDR3 amino acids: CASSSGEGYTF. The CDR3 nucleotides are TGTGCCAGCAGCTCAGGGGAGGGCTACACCTTC.